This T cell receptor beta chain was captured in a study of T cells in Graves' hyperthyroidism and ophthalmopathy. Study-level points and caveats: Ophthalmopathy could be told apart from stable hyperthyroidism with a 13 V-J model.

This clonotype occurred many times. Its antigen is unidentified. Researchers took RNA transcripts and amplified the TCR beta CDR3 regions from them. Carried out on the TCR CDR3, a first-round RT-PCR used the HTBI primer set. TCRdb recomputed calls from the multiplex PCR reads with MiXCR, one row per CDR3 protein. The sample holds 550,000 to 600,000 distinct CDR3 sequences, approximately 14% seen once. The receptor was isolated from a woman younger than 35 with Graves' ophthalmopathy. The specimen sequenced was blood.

The CDR3, as DNA: TGTGCCAGCTCACCCCTCTACAATGAGCAGTTCTTC. This sequence encodes CASSPLYNEQFF. V usage is TRBV18 and J usage is TRBJ2-1; no clear D. This CDR3 is built from 12 residues. Trimming removed 3 bases from V and 3 bases from J, with 3 bases in between. Germline CDR1 is KGHSH and CDR2 is LQKENI.